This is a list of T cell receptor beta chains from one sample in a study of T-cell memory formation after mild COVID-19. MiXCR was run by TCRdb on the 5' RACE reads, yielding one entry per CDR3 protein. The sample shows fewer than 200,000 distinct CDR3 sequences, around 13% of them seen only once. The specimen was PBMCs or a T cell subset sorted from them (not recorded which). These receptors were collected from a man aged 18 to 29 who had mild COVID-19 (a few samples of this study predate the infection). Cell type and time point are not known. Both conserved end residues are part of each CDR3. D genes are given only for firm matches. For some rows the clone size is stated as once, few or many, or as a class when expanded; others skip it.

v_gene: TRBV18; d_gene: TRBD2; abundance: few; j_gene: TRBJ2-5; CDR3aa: CASSEGLAGETQYF; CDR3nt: TGTGCCAGCTCAGAAGGACTAGCAGGGGAGACCCAGTACTTC
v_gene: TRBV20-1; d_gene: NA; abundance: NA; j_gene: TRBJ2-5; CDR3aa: CSASLWGELRETQYF; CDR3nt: TGCAGTGCTAGTTTGTGGGGTGAACTTCGAGAGACCCAGTACTTC
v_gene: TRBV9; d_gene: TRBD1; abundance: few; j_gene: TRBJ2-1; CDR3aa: CASSVGPGQGREQFF; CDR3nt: TGTGCCAGCAGCGTAGGCCCCGGACAGGGACGGGAGCAGTTCTTC
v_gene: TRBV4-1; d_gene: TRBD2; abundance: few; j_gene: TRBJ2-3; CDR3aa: CASSQTGTSGVADTQYF; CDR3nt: TGCGCCAGCAGCCAGACCGGGACTAGCGGGGTGGCAGATACGCAGTATTTT
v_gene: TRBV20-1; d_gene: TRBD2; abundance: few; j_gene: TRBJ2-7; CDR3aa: CSARTSGAYEQYF; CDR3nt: TGCAGTGCGAGGACTAGCGGGGCCTACGAGCAGTACTTC
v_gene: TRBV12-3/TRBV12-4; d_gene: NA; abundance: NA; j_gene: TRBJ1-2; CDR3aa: CASGLVAGSYGYTF; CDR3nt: TGTGCCAGCGGTTTAGTCGCCGGCAGCTATGGCTACACCTTC
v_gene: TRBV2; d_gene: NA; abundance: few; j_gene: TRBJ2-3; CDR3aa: CASGLRGASPDTQYF; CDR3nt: TGTGCCAGCGGCCTCCGGGGGGCTTCCCCAGATACGCAGTATTTT
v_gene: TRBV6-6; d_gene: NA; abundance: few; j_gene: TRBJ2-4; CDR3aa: CASSDREETIQYF; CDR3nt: TGTGCCAGCAGTGACAGGGAGGAAACCATTCAGTACTTC
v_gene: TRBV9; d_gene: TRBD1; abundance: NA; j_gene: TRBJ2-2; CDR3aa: CASGKTGGWTGELFF; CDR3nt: TGTGCCAGCGGGAAGACAGGGGGCTGGACCGGGGAGCTGTTTTTT
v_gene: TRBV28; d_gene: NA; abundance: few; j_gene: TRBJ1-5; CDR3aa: CASSHYQPQHF; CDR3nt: TGTGCCAGCAGCCATTATCAGCCCCAGCATTTT
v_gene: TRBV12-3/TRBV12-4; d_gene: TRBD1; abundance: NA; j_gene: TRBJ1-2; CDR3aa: CASSRDRNYGYTF; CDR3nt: TGTGCCAGCAGCCGGGACAGGAACTATGGCTACACCTTC
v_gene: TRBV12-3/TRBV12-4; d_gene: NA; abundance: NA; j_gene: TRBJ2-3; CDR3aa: CASRDARGRFGDTQYF; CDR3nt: TGTGCCAGCAGAGACGCTCGGGGGCGGTTTGGGGATACGCAGTATTTT
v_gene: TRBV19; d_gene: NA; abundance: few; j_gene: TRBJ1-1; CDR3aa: CASSVRGMTTEAFF; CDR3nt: TGTGCCAGTAGCGTCAGAGGGATGACCACTGAAGCTTTCTTT
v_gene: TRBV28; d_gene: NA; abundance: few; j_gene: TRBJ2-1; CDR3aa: CASSFPHNEQFF; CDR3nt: TGTGCCAGCAGTTTCCCTCACAATGAGCAGTTCTTC
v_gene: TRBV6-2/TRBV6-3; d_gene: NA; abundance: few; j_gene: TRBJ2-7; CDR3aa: CASRGTATYEQYF; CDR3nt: TGTGCCAGCAGGGGGACGGCTACCTACGAGCAGTACTTC
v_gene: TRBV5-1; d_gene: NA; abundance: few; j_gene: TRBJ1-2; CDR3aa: CASSPQRVNGYTF; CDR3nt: TGCGCCAGCAGCCCCCAAAGGGTAAACGGCTACACCTTC
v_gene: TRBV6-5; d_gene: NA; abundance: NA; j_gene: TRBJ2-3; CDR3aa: CASSQYTAASTDTQYF; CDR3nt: TGTGCCAGCAGCCAATACACGGCCGCTAGCACAGATACGCAGTATTTT
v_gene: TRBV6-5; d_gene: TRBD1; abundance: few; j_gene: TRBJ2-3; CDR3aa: CASSYRGQTQYF; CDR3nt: TGTGCCAGCAGCTACAGGGGGCAGACGCAGTATTTT
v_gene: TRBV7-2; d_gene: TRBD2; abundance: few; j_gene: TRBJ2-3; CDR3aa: CASSLTGSGVPDTQYF; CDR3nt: TGTGCCAGCAGCTTAACCGGTAGCGGGGTCCCAGATACGCAGTATTTT
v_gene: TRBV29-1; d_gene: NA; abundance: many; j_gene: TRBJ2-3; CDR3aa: CTIRTLGTSTDTQYF; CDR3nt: TGCACCATCCGAACTTTGGGGACTAGCACAGATACGCAGTATTTT
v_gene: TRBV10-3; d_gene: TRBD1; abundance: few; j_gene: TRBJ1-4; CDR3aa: CAITAGQGFEKLFF; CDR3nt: TGTGCAATCACGGCCGGACAGGGCTTTGAAAAACTGTTTTTT
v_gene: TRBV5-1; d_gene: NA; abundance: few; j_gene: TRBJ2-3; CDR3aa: CASSQGRSGTDTQYF; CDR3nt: TGCGCCAGCAGCCAGGGACGATCAGGCACAGATACGCAGTATTTT
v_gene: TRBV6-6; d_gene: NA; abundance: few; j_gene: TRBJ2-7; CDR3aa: CASSRRYEQYF; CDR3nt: TGTGCCAGCAGTCGCCGATACGAGCAGTACTTC
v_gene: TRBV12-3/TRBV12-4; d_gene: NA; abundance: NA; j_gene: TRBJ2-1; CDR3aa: CASSVRSSYNEQFF; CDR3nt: TGTGCCAGCAGTGTCAGGAGCTCCTACAATGAGCAGTTCTTC
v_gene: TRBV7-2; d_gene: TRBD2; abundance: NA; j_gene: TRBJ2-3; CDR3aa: CASSSRGGVGNTQYF; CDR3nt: TGTGCCAGCAGCTCCCGGGGGGGGGTTGGGAATACGCAGTATTTT
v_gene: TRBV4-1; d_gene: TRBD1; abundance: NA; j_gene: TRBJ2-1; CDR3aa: CASSRTGAPGNEQFF; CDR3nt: TGCGCCAGCAGCCGGACAGGGGCGCCGGGCAATGAGCAGTTCTTC
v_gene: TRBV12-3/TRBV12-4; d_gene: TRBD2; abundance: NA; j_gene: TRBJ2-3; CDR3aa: CASSRWGGNTDTQYF; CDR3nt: TGTGCCAGCAGCCGCTGGGGGGGGAACACAGATACGCAGTATTTT
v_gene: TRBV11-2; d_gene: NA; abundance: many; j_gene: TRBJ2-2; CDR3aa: CASSLEIGIVTGELFF; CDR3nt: TGTGCCAGCAGCTTAGAAATTGGAATCGTCACCGGGGAGCTGTTTTTT
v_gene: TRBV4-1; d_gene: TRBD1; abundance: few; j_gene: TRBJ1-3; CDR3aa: CASSLGQGGSGNTIYF; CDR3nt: TGCGCCAGCAGCCTCGGACAGGGAGGCTCTGGAAACACCATATATTTT
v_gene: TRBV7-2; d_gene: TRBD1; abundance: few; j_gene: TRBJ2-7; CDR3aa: CASSSGGSSYEQYF; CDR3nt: TGTGCCAGCAGCTCAGGGGGTAGCTCCTACGAGCAGTACTTC
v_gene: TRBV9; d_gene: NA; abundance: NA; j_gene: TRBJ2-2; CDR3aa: CASSVASRNTGELFF; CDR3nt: TGTGCCAGCAGCGTCGCCTCTAGGAACACCGGGGAGCTGTTTTTT
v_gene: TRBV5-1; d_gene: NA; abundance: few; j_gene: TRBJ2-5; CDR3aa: CASNDRKETQYF; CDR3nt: TGCGCCAGCAACGACAGGAAAGAGACCCAGTACTTC
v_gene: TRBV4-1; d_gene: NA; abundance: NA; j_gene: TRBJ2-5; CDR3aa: CASSQGGVETQYF; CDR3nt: TGCGCCAGCAGCCAAGGGGGTGTCGAGACCCAGTACTTC
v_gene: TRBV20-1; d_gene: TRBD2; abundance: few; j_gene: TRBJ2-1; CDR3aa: CSARAPSSGKYNEQFF; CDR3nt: TGCAGTGCTAGAGCCCCTTCTAGCGGGAAATACAATGAGCAGTTCTTC
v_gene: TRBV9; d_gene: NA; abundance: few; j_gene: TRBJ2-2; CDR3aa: CASSAEPFNTGELFF; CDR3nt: TGTGCCAGCAGCGCCGAGCCGTTCAACACCGGGGAGCTGTTTTTT
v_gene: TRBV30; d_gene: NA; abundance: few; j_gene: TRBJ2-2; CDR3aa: CAWMRGPVNTGELFF; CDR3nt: TGTGCCTGGATGCGAGGTCCGGTGAACACCGGGGAGCTGTTTTTT
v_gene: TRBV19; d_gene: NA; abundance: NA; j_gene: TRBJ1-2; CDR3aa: CASSIIQLNYGYTF; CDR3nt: TGTGCCAGTAGTATAATACAGTTGAACTATGGCTACACCTTC
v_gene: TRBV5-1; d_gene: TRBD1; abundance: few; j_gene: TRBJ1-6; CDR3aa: CASKPPGGAESPLHF; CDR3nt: TGCGCCAGCAAACCCCCAGGGGGCGCGGAGTCACCCCTCCACTTT
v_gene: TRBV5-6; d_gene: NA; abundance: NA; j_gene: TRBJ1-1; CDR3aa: CASSGLTVNTEAFF; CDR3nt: TGTGCCAGCAGCGGCTTGACTGTTAACACTGAAGCTTTCTTT
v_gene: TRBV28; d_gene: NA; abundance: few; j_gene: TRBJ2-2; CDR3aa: CASSPGTWDTGELFF; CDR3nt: TGTGCCAGCAGTCCCGGGACATGGGACACCGGGGAGCTGTTTTTT
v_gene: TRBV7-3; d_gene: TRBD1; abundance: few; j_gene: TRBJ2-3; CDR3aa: CASSLIGQGAGDTQYF; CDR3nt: TGTGCCAGCAGCTTAATTGGCCAGGGGGCCGGAGATACGCAGTATTTT
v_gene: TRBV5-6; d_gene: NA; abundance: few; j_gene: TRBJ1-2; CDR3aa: CASSQKGNYGYTF; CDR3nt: TGTGCCAGCAGCCAAAAGGGGAACTATGGCTACACCTTC
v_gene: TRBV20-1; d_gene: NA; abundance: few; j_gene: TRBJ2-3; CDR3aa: CSARDGSTDTQYF; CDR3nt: TGCAGTGCTAGAGATGGTAGCACAGATACGCAGTATTTT